These T cell receptor beta chains were read from a single sample in a study of OX40 agonist ivuxolimab in advanced cancers. TCRdb's copy holds only in-frame clones and misses some; the assay was immunoSEQ multiplex PCR. The sample has tens of thousands of clones; 70% to 85% are singletons. Material: CD4+ or CD8+ T cells sorted from blood, obtained in a trial of the OX40 agonist ivuxolimab. The source of these receptors is an adult with an advanced solid tumor such as melanoma, head and neck, liver or kidney cancer. Both conserved end residues are part of each CDR3. The D gene is left open where the match is weak. Size values are once, few and many counts, or a class for expanded clones, and some rows have none.

cdr3_aa: CASSRLYEQYF
cdr3_nt: TGTGCCAGCAGCCGCCTTTACGAGCAGTACTTC
clone_size: .
j_call: TRBJ2-7
d_call: .
v_call: TRBV7-2

cdr3_aa: CASREGQVNQPQHF
cdr3_nt: TGCGCCAGCAGAGAAGGACAGGTCAATCAGCCCCAGCATTTT
clone_size: .
j_call: TRBJ1-5
d_call: TRBD1
v_call: TRBV10-2

cdr3_aa: CASSYSLSLFNEQFF
cdr3_nt: TGTGCCAGCAGTTACTCGCTCAGTCTGTTCAATGAGCAGTTCTTC
clone_size: once
j_call: TRBJ2-1
d_call: .
v_call: TRBV6-5

cdr3_aa: CASSYLDPKTYEQYF
cdr3_nt: TGTGCCAGCAGTTACTTGGACCCAAAGACCTACGAGCAGTACTTC
clone_size: .
j_call: TRBJ2-7
d_call: .
v_call: TRBV6-5

cdr3_aa: CASSFSDIKGDTQYF
cdr3_nt: TGTGCCAGCAGCTTTAGTGATATTAAGGGAGATACGCAGTATTTT
clone_size: .
j_call: TRBJ2-3
d_call: .
v_call: TRBV7-9

cdr3_aa: CASSLGSAGNSPLHF
cdr3_nt: TGTGCCAGCAGCTTGGGCTCAGCGGGGAATTCACCCCTCCACTTT
clone_size: .
j_call: TRBJ1-6
d_call: .
v_call: TRBV5-6

cdr3_aa: CASSELYRGNTEAFF
cdr3_nt: TGTGCCAGCAGTGAATTGTACAGGGGCAACACTGAAGCTTTCTTT
clone_size: .
j_call: TRBJ1-1
d_call: TRBD1
v_call: TRBV6-1

cdr3_aa: CASSPQSSNTEAFF
cdr3_nt: TGTGCCAGCTCACCTCAAAGTAGTAACACTGAAGCTTTCTTT
clone_size: .
j_call: TRBJ1-1
d_call: .
v_call: TRBV18

cdr3_aa: CASSSQGRHQPQHF
cdr3_nt: TGTGCCAGCAGCTCACAGGGCCGCCATCAGCCCCAGCATTTT
clone_size: .
j_call: TRBJ1-5
d_call: .
v_call: TRBV5-8

cdr3_aa: CASSLSAGVQPQHF
cdr3_nt: TGTGCCAGCAGTTTGTCGGCAGGGGTTCAGCCCCAGCATTTT
clone_size: few
j_call: TRBJ1-5
d_call: .
v_call: TRBV27

cdr3_aa: CSVGSSLTPGTLTDTQYF
cdr3_nt: TGCAGCGTTGGTTCTTCTCTAACCCCGGGGACTCTAACGGATACGCAGTATTTT
clone_size: .
j_call: TRBJ2-3
d_call: .
v_call: TRBV29-1

cdr3_aa: CASSLYPAMNTEAFF
cdr3_nt: TGTGCCAGCAGCTTGTACCCAGCCATGAACACTGAAGCTTTCTTT
clone_size: .
j_call: TRBJ1-1
d_call: .
v_call: TRBV5-6

cdr3_aa: CASRGTESSYNSPLHF
cdr3_nt: TGTGCCAGCAGGGGGACGGAGAGCTCCTATAATTCACCCCTCCACTTT
clone_size: .
j_call: TRBJ1-6
d_call: .
v_call: TRBV2

cdr3_aa: CASSITGTVRTGELFF
cdr3_nt: TGTGCCAGCAGCATCACCGGGACAGTGAGGACCGGGGAGCTGTTTTTT
clone_size: .
j_call: TRBJ2-2
d_call: TRBD1
v_call: TRBV7-3

cdr3_aa: CASSSWGGANVLTF
cdr3_nt: TGTGCCAGCAGTTCGTGGGGGGGGGCCAACGTCCTGACTTTC
clone_size: .
j_call: TRBJ2-6
d_call: .
v_call: TRBV27

cdr3_aa: CASSLFTGVGGTGELFF
cdr3_nt: TGTGCCAGCAGTTTATTTACAGGGGTGGGGGGCACCGGGGAGCTGTTTTTT
clone_size: .
j_call: TRBJ2-2
d_call: .
v_call: TRBV27

cdr3_aa: CASSFGGSSTDTQYF
cdr3_nt: TGTGCCAGCAGCTTCGGGGGGTCCAGCACAGATACGCAGTATTTT
clone_size: .
j_call: TRBJ2-3
d_call: TRBD2
v_call: TRBV7-2

cdr3_aa: CAIGSDSGNTIYF
cdr3_nt: TGTGCCATCGGGTCTGACTCTGGAAACACCATATATTTT
clone_size: .
j_call: TRBJ1-3
d_call: .
v_call: TRBV10-3